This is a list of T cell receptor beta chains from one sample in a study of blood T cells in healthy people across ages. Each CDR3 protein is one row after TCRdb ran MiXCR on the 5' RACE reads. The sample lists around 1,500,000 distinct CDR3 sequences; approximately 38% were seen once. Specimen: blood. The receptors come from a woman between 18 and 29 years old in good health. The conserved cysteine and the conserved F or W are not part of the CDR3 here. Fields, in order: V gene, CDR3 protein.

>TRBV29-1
SVEAGVNSLNGGANVLT
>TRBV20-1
SARERGAHYEQY
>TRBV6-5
ASSYSGSGSYEQY
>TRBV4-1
ATAEGGGGYT
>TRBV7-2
ASSLGGQAGDTQY
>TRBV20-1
SAYPSGGGAGISYEQY
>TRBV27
ASSLRRDRGLPDTGELF
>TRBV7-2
ASSLVGGSVYEQY
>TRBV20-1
SAPRGGNTEAF
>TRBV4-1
ASSPRRGTGGVYGYT
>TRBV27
ASTYWGGLNSGANVLT
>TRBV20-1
SAYNSPYNEQY
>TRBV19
ASSTGHLVVGPQH
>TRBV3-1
ASSQRRWGTEAF
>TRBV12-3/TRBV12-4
ASSHPGLPTDTQY
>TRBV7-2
ASSLGTDRGYNEQF
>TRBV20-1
SARALTSGRADTQY
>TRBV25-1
ASGEGGVRGYGYT
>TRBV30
ACTRDSSYEQY
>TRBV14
ASSQAEGGRGTDTQY
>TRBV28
ASSPTTYRGGYT
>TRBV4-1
ASSQDKGTEQETQY
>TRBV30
AWRWRGENIQY
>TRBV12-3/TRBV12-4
ASSTHRTGVAKNIQY
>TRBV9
ASSLAPAQGAGNYGYT
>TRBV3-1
ASGLRTYNEQF
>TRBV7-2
ASSHSSRNQPQH
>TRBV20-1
SARDGSSADVNTDTQY
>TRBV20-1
SARVREAF
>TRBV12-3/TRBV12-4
ASRGQGLSYGYT
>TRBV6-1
AGSKDPNYGYT
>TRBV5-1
ASGRDRVGETQY
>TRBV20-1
SASPSGAKIYEQY
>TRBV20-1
SARVPEVGTDTQY
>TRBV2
ASIRQSNEQF
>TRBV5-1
ASSYWDGDYNEQF
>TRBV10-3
AIRPPGQGNYT
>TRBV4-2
AGSQEGLAGITDTQY
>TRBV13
ASSPRGALETQY
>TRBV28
ASSLPGQVYNSPLH
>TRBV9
ASSVLGTNYGYT
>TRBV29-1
SVEGGSNTDTQY
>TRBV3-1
ASSGVAVGELF